This TCR beta chain is drawn from a study of Ad26.COV2.S vaccination and SARS-CoV-2 variants. Turning to the study itself: Intramuscularly, Ad26.COV2.S was given either once or twice, 56 days apart.

Assay used: immunoSEQ multiplex PCR; TCRdb lists only in-frame clones, some missing. The sample includes more than 300,000 clones, around four fifths of them seen just once. Treatment indicated: around 19 received Ad26.COV2.S at low or high dose, single or two shots; about 5 received placebo; per-sample allocation not given. Material that was analyzed had been drawn on day 63 after the first vaccine or placebo injection. The sequences come from peripheral blood, collected in a trial of Ad26.COV2.S vaccine versus placebo. The clonotype originates from a person between 18 and 59 years old who received the Ad26.COV2.S COVID-19 vaccine or a placebo.

The CDR3 protein is CASSATGTGSNEKLFF. In nucleotides, the CDR3 is TGTGCCAGCAGCGCTACCGGGACAGGGTCTAATGAAAAACTGTTTTTT. This sequence joins TRBV9 and TRBJ1-4; 9 bases match TRBD1. V gave up 3 bases and J gave up 3 bases; unmatched junction bases: 6. The CDR3 extends over 16 amino acids. In germline, CDR1 is SGDLS, CDR2 YYNGEE.